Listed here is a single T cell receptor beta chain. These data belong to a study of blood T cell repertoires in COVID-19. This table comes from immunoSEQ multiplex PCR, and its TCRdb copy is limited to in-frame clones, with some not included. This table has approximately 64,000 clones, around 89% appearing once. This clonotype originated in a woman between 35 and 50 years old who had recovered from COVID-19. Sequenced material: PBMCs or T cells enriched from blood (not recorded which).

The chain's CDR3 is CATSDTGGKPYNEQFF. The CDR3 DNA sequence: TGTGCCACCAGTGACACGGGGGGGAAGCCATACAATGAGCAGTTCTTC. The gene calls are TRBV24-1 and TRBJ2-1, with 8 nucleotides matching TRBD2. This CDR3 comprises 16 residues. Germline loops: CDR1 KGHDR, CDR2 SFDVKD. J was trimmed by 4 bases and V by 4 bases; bases with no gene match: 8.